The next 28 T cell receptor beta chains were all read from a single sample in a study of T cells after yellow fever vaccination. TCRdb used MiXCR to reprocess the 5' RACE reads, holding one entry per CDR3 protein. The sample records over 45,000 distinct CDR3 sequences, approximately 7.7% being singletons. The starting material was CD8+ T cells sorted from PBMCs, obtained on the day of the first yellow fever vaccination. These receptors were collected from a man aged 18 to 35 who received the YFV17D yellow fever vaccine.

The sample holds a few counts of this clonotype. This chain joins TRBV7-2 and TRBJ2-5; no clear D gene. The CDR3 length is 15 residues. Germline values: CDR1 SGHTA, CDR2 FQGNSA. The V end was cut by 5 bases, the J end by 5 bases, with 18 bases between. This CDR3 reads CASSLVVLSGETQYF. The CDR3 nucleotides are TGTGCCAGCAGCCTGGTGGTGCTCTCCGGGGAGACCCAGTACTTC.

The table lists this clonotype with many counts. This chain joins TRBV7-9 and TRBJ2-7, with a weak D call TRBD1 (5 bases). This CDR3 has 15 amino acids. Germline V gene sequence: CDR1 SEHNR, CDR2 FQNEAQ (reference sequence). Trimming removed 5 bases at V and 0 bases at J, with 14 bases between. Written as DNA, the CDR3 is TGTGCCAGCAGCCCGGACACCGTGAGCTCCTACGAGCAGTACTTC. Translated: CASSPDTVSSYEQYF.

This chain links TRBV2 with TRBJ1-6; a possible D gene is TRBD1 (5 bases). Germline CDR1 and CDR2: SNHLY and FYNNEI. The V and J ends lost 3 bases and 5 bases respectively, with 17 bases between them. The CDR3 has 17 residues. CDR3: CASSETEITINNSPLHF. As DNA, the CDR3 is TGTGCCAGCAGTGAGACAGAAATAACCATAAATAATTCACCCCTCCACTTT.

The chain recombines TRBV12-3 or TRBV12-4 with TRBJ1-5, with D uncertain. The CDR3 has 11 residues. V lost 1 base to trimming and J lost 6 bases, with 1 base between them. The CDR3 is CASSLGQPQHF. CDR3 nucleotide sequence: TGTGCCAGCAGTTTAGGTCAGCCCCAGCATTTT.

The genes are TRBV4-3 and TRBJ1-1; tentatively, D is TRBD1 (5 bases). The CDR3 is 13 amino acids. The germline V gene encodes CDR1 LGHNA and CDR2 YSLEER. The V gene lost 6 bases and the J gene lost 4 bases, with 12 bases spanning the gap. The CDR3 region is CASSHKGSTEAFF. The CDR3 DNA follows: TGCGCCAGCAGTCACAAGGGGTCCACTGAAGCTTTCTTT.

The chain carries TRBV27 and TRBJ2-5, with 9 bases fitting TRBD1. The CDR3 extends over 15 amino acids. CDR1 and CDR2 (germline): MNHEY, SMNVEV (reference sequence). The ends lost 6 bases at V and 1 base at J; junction bases unmatched: 6. CDR3 coding DNA: TGTGCCAGCAGACCCGGGACAGGGCCCCAAGAGACCCAGTACTTC. It encodes CASRPGTGPQETQYF.

The gene calls are TRBV27 and TRBJ1-2; D perhaps matches TRBD1 (5 bases). CDR1 MNHEY and CDR2 SMNVEV come from the germline V gene (reference sequence). The CDR3 spans 15 residues. V lost 6 bases and J 2 bases, leaving 16 bases between the germline ends. The CDR3, as DNA: TGTGCCAGCAGGGGGGGAATGGGGACCAACTATGGCTACACCTTC. It yields the protein CASRGGMGTNYGYTF.

This clonotype was picked up many times. The V call is TRBV12-3 or TRBV12-4, the J call TRBJ2-4, with D hard to call. V shed 1 base and J shed 4 bases, with 5 bases lying between them. This CDR3 has 13 amino acids. CDR3 sequence: CASSLESKNIQYF. The DNA of the CDR3 is TGTGCCAGCAGTTTAGAATCGAAAAACATTCAGTACTTC.

This clonotype showed up just a few times. This chain links TRBV7-6 with TRBJ2-7; TRBD1 matches 9 bases. The CDR3 has 17 residues. The V segment lost 1 base and the J segment 2 bases; nucleotides outside the gene matches: 9. From germline, CDR1 is SGHVS and CDR2 FNYEAQ. CDR3: CASSLVEGQGGTYEQYF. The CDR3 DNA reads TGTGCCAGCAGCTTAGTAGAGGGACAGGGAGGGACCTACGAGCAGTACTTC.

A few counts support this clonotype. The V gene is TRBV5-1, the J gene TRBJ2-1; 8 bases align to TRBD2. V shed 4 bases and J 2 bases; nucleotides not matched to a gene: 5. Germline CDR1 is SGHRS and CDR2 is YFSETQ. This CDR3 contains 15 residues. CDR3 sequence reads: CASSINGGAYNEQFF. Written as DNA, the CDR3 is TGCGCCAGCAGCATAAACGGGGGGGCCTACAATGAGCAGTTCTTC.

This clonotype was counted many times. The rearrangement links TRBV4-1 to TRBJ1-3; D call uncertain. Trimming stripped 0 bases from V and 0 bases from J, with 15 bases between. Germline-derived CDR1 and CDR2 are MGHRA and YSYEKL. This CDR3 has 18 residues. As DNA, the CDR3 is TGCGCCAGCAGCCAAGATCCGGGCAGAACCCTCTCTGGAAACACCATATATTTT. Translated: CASSQDPGRTLSGNTIYF.

This clonotype was picked up a small number of times. Here the CDR3 reads CSHLGGGTETQYF. In DNA form, the CDR3 reads TGCAGCCACCTGGGGGGGGGCACAGAGACCCAGTACTTC. This chain uses TRBV29-1 with TRBJ2-5, with TRBD2 as a possible D gene (7 bases). With 8 bases removed from V and 4 bases from J, the gap between germline ends came to 17 bases. CDR1 and CDR2 from the germline V gene are SQVTM and ANQGSEA. The CDR3 has 13 amino acids. The whole variable domain, remainder taken from reference TRBV29-1 and TRBJ2-5, is SAVISQKPSRDICQRGTSLTIQCQVDSQVTMMFWYRQQPGQSLTLIATANQGSEATYESGFVIDKFPISRPNLTFSTLTVSNMSPEDSSIYLCSHLGGGTETQYFGPGTRLLVL.

This clonotype has a count of ten or more. The V gene is TRBV4-1, the J gene TRBJ2-2; D not certain. Germline values: CDR1 MGHRA, CDR2 YSYEKL. The CDR3 spans 14 residues. Trimming pared 5 bases from V and 3 bases from J, leaving 10 bases between. CDR3 residues: CASSSLADTGELFF. The CDR3 region has the DNA TGCGCCAGCAGCTCCTTAGCAGACACCGGGGAGCTGTTTTTT.

In this sample, this clonotype turned up a few times. The rearrangement joins TRBV27 to TRBJ1-1; 7 positions agree with TRBD1. Per germline, CDR1 MNHEY and CDR2 SMNVEV (reference sequence). This CDR3 is built from 13 residues. Losses at the gene ends were 4 bases for V and 6 bases for J; bases not matched to a gene: 5. CDR3 region: CASSSYRGSEAFF. As DNA, the CDR3 is TGTGCCAGCAGTTCGTACAGGGGATCTGAAGCTTTCTTT.

There are many counts of this clonotype. CDR3 coding DNA: TGTGCCAGCTGGCGGGGAGACACCGGGGAGCTGTTTTTT. It translates to CASWRGDTGELFF. The chain recombines TRBV6-5 with TRBJ2-2; D is possibly TRBD2 (6 bases). This CDR3 has 13 residues. The germline V and J ends were trimmed by 8 bases and 3 bases, with 10 bases remaining between them. Germline V lookup: CDR1 MNHEY, CDR2 SVGAGI.

V is TRBV4-2 and J is TRBJ1-1; possibly TRBD1 for D (6 bases). Between the trimmed V and J ends, which lost 4 bases and 5 bases, there was a span of 17 bases. CDR3 size: 15 residues. The V gene's germline CDR1 is LGHNA and CDR2 YNFKEQ. This chain's CDR3 is CASSPGPKGGTEAFF. The CDR3 DNA reads TGTGCCAGCAGCCCTGGGCCCAAGGGGGGAACTGAAGCTTTCTTT.

This clonotype has ten or more counts. This chain joins TRBV10-1 and TRBJ2-3; D remains unclear. V was trimmed by 4 bases and J by 1 base, leaving 6 bases between them. This CDR3 is 13 amino acids long. From germline, CDR1 is WNHNN and CDR2 SYGVQD (reference sequence). As DNA, the CDR3 is TGCGCCAGCAGTGCAAGCGGCACAGATACGCAGTATTTT. It specifies CASSASGTDTQYF.

CDR3 sequence reads: CSGRTVSYEQYF. The CDR3 DNA sequence: TGCAGTGGCCGGACGGTCTCCTACGAGCAGTACTTC. The chain couples TRBV20-1 to TRBJ2-7, with D unclear. V lost 7 bases and J 0 bases, leaving 10 bases between the germline ends. This CDR3 spans 12 amino acids. The germline V gene has CDR1 DFQATT and CDR2 SNEGSKA (reference sequence).

Note on this clonotype: Being one base from a much bigger clone, this may be a read error. The chain uses TRBV5-1 and TRBJ2-1; possible D gene TRBD2, 6 bases. The CDR3 is 11 residues long. CDR1 and CDR2 (germline): SGHRS, YFSETQ. CDR3 protein: CVSLGGNEQFF. The CDR3 DNA sequence: TGCGTCAGCTTGGGAGGAAATGAGCAGTTCTTC.

The J gene is TRBJ1-6, the V gene TRBV12-3 or TRBV12-4; no clear D gene. The germline V and J ends were trimmed by 3 bases and 9 bases, with 9 bases remaining between them. This CDR3 is 13 amino acids long. In DNA, the CDR3 is TGTGCCAGCAGTTTCGGGGTTGGTTCACCCCTCCACTTT. Protein sequence: CASSFGVGSPLHF.

V and J are TRBV19 and TRBJ2-3; no clear D. V shed 7 bases and J shed 4 bases, with 9 bases lying between them. This CDR3 is built from 12 residues. Germline loops: CDR1 LNHDA, CDR2 SQIVND (reference sequence). The CDR3 DNA reads as TGTGCCAGTATAGGCGACCCAGATACGCAGTATTTT. This translates into CASIGDPDTQYF.

This clonotype was detected a few times. The chain recombines TRBV4-1 with TRBJ1-1; possibly TRBD1 for D (5 bases). CDR3 length: 16 amino acids. Between the trimmed V and J ends, which lost 0 bases and 1 base, there was a span of 12 bases. CDR1 MGHRA and CDR2 YSYEKL come from the germline V gene. The DNA of the CDR3 is TGCGCCAGCAGCCAAGATCCCGTTACAGGGAACACTGAAGCTTTCTTT. It codes for CASSQDPVTGNTEAFF.

This clonotype has at least ten counts. This chain connects TRBV9 to TRBJ2-3; possible D gene TRBD1, 6 bases. The CDR3 is made up of 14 amino acids. The germline V gene encodes CDR1 SGDLS and CDR2 YYNGEE. The germline V and J ends were trimmed by 3 bases and 2 bases, with 10 bases remaining between them. The CDR3 DNA sequence: TGTGCCAGCAGCGCAGACAGGAACACAGATACGCAGTATTTT. It specifies CASSADRNTDTQYF.

The chain combines TRBV21-1 with TRBJ2-3; TRBD1 is the table's D call and was not checked against the DNA. TRBV21-1 is a pseudogene. The CDR3 consists of 13 residues. CDR3 sequence reads: CAAMSGATDTQYF. CDR3 DNA sequence: TGTGCCGCCATGTCAGGGGCCACAGATACGCAGTATTTT.

This clonotype was counted at least ten times. The chain joins TRBV12-3 or TRBV12-4 to TRBJ1-1; D is perhaps TRBD1 (6 bases). Deletions cut 4 bases from V and 5 bases from J, with 11 bases between. The CDR3 sequence is 13 residues long. CDR3 region: CASSSGEGTEAFF. CDR3 DNA: TGTGCCAGCAGTTCAGGGGAGGGAACTGAAGCTTTCTTT.

This clonotype came up many times. This sequence joins TRBV12-3 or TRBV12-4 and TRBJ2-1; D unclear. The CDR3 totals 16 residues. V lost 2 bases and J lost 4, with 15 bases in between. The CDR3 sequence: CASSLWQATPYNEQFF. CDR3 sequence (DNA): TGTGCCAGCAGTTTATGGCAGGCAACACCATACAATGAGCAGTTCTTC.

This clonotype was seen only a few times. The chain has TRBV3-1 and TRBJ2-7, with 8 nucleotides matching TRBD2. Germline-derived CDR1 and CDR2 are LGHDT and YNNKEL (reference sequence). This CDR3 region has 15 residues. Trimming at V came to 3 bases and at J to 2 bases, leaving 6 bases not matched to a gene. The CDR3 reads CASSQIAGGPYEQYF. CDR3 DNA: TGTGCCAGCAGCCAGATCGCGGGGGGTCCCTACGAGCAGTACTTC.

This clonotype occurred many times. V usage is TRBV4-1 and J usage is TRBJ1-5; D is uncertain. The CDR3 contains 14 residues. V was trimmed by 2 bases and J by 7 bases, leaving 12 bases between them. CDR1 and CDR2 (germline): MGHRA, YSYEKL. The CDR3 coding sequence is TGCGCCAGCAGCCAATTACAAGGGCGGCAGCCCCAGCATTTT. It encodes CASSQLQGRQPQHF.